Below are 7 T cell receptor beta chains sequenced from a single sample in a study of blood T cell repertoires in COVID-19. Profiled with immunoSEQ multiplex PCR; TCRdb holds only in-frame clones, not every one. Of approximately 91,000 clones listed, more than 70% are singletons. The sequenced sample consisted of peripheral blood. The receptors here all came from a man between 65 and 79 years old with acute or convalescent COVID-19.

The chain employs TRBV29-1 and TRBJ2-7, with 7 bases matching TRBD2. The CDR3 consists of 12 residues. The V gene's germline CDR1 is SQVTM and CDR2 ANQGSEA. V lost 6 bases, J lost 2 bases, and 4 bases stayed unmatched. The CDR3 nucleotides are TGCAGCGTGGGGGGACTACCCTACGAGCAGTACTTC. Protein: CSVGGLPYEQYF.

This clone has just a few counts. V is TRBV19 and J is TRBJ2-2, with 11 positions matching TRBD2. Germline V gene lookup returns CDR1 LNHDA and CDR2 SQIVND (reference sequence). Unmatched junction bases numbered 8, after V lost 7 bases and J lost 4 bases. The CDR3 contains 16 residues. CDR3 residues: CASKRQGTSGTGELFF. CDR3 nucleotide sequence: TGTGCCAGTAAGCGGCAGGGGACTAGCGGCACCGGGGAGCTGTTTTTT.

The chain recombines TRBV9 with TRBJ1-3; D not resolved. Per the germline V gene, CDR1 is SGDLS and CDR2 is YYNGEE. With 4 bases removed from V and 4 bases from J, the gap between germline ends came to 21 bases. The CDR3 runs 17 residues. CDR3 nucleotides: TGTGCCAGCAGCCCAATCGGAGGAGGGCGTTCCGGAAACACCATATATTTT. Translation: CASSPIGGGRSGNTIYF.

This chain joins TRBV10-3 and TRBJ1-5, with 11 bases lining up with TRBD1. Germline V gene lookup returns CDR1 ENHRY and CDR2 SYGVKD. The CDR3 is made up of 17 amino acids. Trimming removed 0 bases from V and 3 bases from J; junction bases left unmatched: 4. The DNA for the CDR3 is TGTGCCATCAGTGAGTCTGGGACAGGGGGATTCAATCAGCCCCAGCATTTT. Translated: CAISESGTGGFNQPQHF.

This sequence joins TRBV6-5 and TRBJ2-1, with TRBD2 matching 8 bases. The length of the CDR3 is 16 residues. The V and J ends lost 4 bases and 0 bases, in that order; junction bases with no gene match: 5. Per the germline V gene, CDR1 is MNHEY and CDR2 is SVGAGI. Here the CDR3 DNA reads TGTGCCAGCAGTTCCTCCGGGACTAGCTCCTACAATGAGCAGTTCTTC. Encoded protein: CASSSSGTSSYNEQFF.

This chain joins TRBV4-1 and TRBJ2-1, with 10 bases that match TRBD2. V trimming: 0 bases; J trimming: 0 bases; junction bases outside the gene matches: 2. The CDR3 is 17 amino acids. The germline V gene has CDR1 MGHRA and CDR2 YSYEKL. The CDR3 region is CASSQDPSGSSYNEQFF. CDR3 bases: TGCGCCAGCAGCCAAGACCCTAGCGGGAGCTCCTACAATGAGCAGTTCTTC.

This rearrangement joins TRBV30 to TRBJ2-7; a possible D gene is TRBD2 (6 bases). Germline CDR1 GTSNPN, CDR2 SVGIG (reference sequence). CDR3 length: 15 amino acids. Trimming left V 6 bases short and J 1 base short, with 19 bases between. The chain's CDR3 is CACFQIGSLSYEQYF. The DNA for the CDR3 is TGTGCCTGCTTTCAAATCGGGAGTTTATCCTACGAGCAGTACTTC.